This T cell receptor beta chain comes out of a study of OX40 agonist ivuxolimab in advanced cancers. Assay: immunoSEQ multiplex PCR; the TCRdb copy retains only in-frame clones and omits some. Among about 69,000 clones listed, roughly nine tenths were seen once. A remark on this clone: Its specificity is unknown.

Whole-study results and caveats: Also present in some nonresponders was a low level of normalized T-cell clonal expansion. Clonal expansion was seen in CD4+ and CD8+ blood T cells by week 6 at 0.1 to 3.0 mg/kg.

The germline V gene has CDR1 MRHNA and CDR2 SNTAGT. The V segment lost 4 bases and the J segment 5 bases; nucleotides outside the gene matches: 6. This CDR3 is built from 15 residues. Sequences were derived from CD4+ or CD8+ T cells sorted from blood, sampled in a trial of the OX40 agonist ivuxolimab. The receptor comes from an adult with an advanced solid tumor such as melanoma, head and neck, liver or kidney cancer. The gene calls are TRBV6-4 and TRBJ2-5; TRBD2 aligns across 11 bases. The CDR3, as DNA: TGTGCCAGCAGTGCATTAGCGGGAGGGAGCGAGACCCAGTACTTC. This sequence encodes CASSALAGGSETQYF.